This T cell receptor beta chain was profiled in a study of T cells in Graves' hyperthyroidism and ophthalmopathy. Amplification of TCR beta CDR3 regions used RNA as the template. HTBI primers were the set used in a first-round RT-PCR of the TCR CDR3. TCRdb redid the calling of the multiplex PCR reads with MiXCR, one entry per CDR3 protein. Here the sample spans roughly 500,000 distinct CDR3 sequences, 46% being singletons. The CDR3 runs to 15 residues. V was pared by 6 bases and J by 4 bases, with 18 bases between. Germline V gives CDR1 MGHDK, CDR2 SYGVNS. About this clonotype itself: Its target is not known.

Findings and caveats of the study: The model's output predicted ophthalmopathy at a median of about 6.5 months prior to onset. Among clonotypes expanded in thyroid above 0.001, most were also found in blood.

The sequencing input was peripheral blood or thyroid tissue (not recorded which). The clonotype was recovered from an adult woman with Graves' disease, either hyperthyroidism or ophthalmopathy (not recorded which). The chain is built from TRBV25-1 and TRBJ2-5; a weak D match, TRBD2 (5 bases). DNA for the CDR3: TGTGCCAGCAGCTTGGGTCTGCAAGGAGGAGAGACCCAGTACTTC. It is translated as CASSLGLQGGETQYF.